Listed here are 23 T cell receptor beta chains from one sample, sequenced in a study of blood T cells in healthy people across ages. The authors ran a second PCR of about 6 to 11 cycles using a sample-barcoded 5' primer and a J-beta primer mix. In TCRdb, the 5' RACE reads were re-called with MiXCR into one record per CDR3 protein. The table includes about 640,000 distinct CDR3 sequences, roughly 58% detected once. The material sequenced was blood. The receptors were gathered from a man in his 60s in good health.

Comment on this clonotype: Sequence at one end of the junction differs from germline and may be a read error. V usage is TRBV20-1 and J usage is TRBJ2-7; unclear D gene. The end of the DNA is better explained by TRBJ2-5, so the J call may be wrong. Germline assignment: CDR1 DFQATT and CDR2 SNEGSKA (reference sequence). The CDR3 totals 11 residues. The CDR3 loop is CRARPRATQYF. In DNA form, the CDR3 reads TGCAGGGCTAGACCGCGAGCGACCCAGTACTTC.

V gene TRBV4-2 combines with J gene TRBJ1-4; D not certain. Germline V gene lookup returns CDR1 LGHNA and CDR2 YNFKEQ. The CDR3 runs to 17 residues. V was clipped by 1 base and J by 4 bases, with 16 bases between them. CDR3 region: CASSQVRSRVINEKLFF. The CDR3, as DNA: TGTGCCAGCAGCCAAGTCCGATCAAGGGTCATTAATGAAAAACTGTTTTTT.

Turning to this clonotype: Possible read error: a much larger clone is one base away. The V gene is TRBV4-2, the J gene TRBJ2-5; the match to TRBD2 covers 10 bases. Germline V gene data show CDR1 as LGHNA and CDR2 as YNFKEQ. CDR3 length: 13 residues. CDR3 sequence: CAGSQSTSGEQYF. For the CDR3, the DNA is TGTGCCGGCAGCCAATCAACTAGCGGGGAGCAGTACTTC.

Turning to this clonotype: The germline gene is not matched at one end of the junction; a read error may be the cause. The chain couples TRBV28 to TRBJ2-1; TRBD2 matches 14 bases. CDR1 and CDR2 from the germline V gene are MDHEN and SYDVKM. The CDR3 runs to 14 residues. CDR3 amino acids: CASSGGLAGDDQFF. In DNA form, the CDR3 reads TGTGCCAGCAGTGGGGGACTAGCGGGGGATGACCAGTTCTTC.

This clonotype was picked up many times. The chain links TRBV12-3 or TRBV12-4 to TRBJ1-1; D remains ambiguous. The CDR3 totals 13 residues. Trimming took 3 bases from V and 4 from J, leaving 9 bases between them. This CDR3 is CASSFGGGTEAFF. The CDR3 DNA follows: TGTGCCAGCAGTTTTGGCGGAGGCACTGAAGCTTTCTTT.

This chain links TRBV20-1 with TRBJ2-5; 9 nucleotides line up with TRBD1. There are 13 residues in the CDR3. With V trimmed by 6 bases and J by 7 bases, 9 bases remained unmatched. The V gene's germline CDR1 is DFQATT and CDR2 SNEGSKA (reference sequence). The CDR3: CSAPGQGGRTQYF. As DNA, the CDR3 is TGCAGTGCACCGGGACAGGGAGGAAGGACCCAGTACTTC.

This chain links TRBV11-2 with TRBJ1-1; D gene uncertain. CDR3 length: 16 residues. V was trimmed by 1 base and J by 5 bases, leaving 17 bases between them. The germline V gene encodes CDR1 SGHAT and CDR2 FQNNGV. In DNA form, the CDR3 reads TGTGCCAGCAGCTTAGGGGGTGGACCTGAGTGGACTGAAGCTTTCTTT. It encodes CASSLGGGPEWTEAFF.

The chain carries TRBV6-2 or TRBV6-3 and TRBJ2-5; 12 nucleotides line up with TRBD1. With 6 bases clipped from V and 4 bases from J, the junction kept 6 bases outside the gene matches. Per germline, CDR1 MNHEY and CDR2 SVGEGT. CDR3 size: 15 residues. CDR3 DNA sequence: TGTGCCAGCAGAACCGGGACAGGGGGCATAGAGACCCAGTACTTC. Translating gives CASRTGTGGIETQYF.

In nucleotides, the CDR3 is TGCGCCAGCAGCCCACCGGGGTTTGCAACTAATGAAAAACTGTTTTTT. Its protein is CASSPPGFATNEKLFF. The chain joins TRBV4-1 to TRBJ1-4, with D hard to call. Per germline, CDR1 MGHRA and CDR2 YSYEKL. V shed 4 bases and J shed 0 bases, with 12 bases lying between them. This CDR3 contains 16 residues.

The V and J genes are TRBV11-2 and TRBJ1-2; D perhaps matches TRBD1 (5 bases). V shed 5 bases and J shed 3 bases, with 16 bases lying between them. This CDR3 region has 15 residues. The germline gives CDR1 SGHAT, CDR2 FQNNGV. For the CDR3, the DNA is TGTGCCAGCAGCCTTGGATTGGGAGGGGACTATGGCTACACCTTC. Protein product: CASSLGLGGDYGYTF.

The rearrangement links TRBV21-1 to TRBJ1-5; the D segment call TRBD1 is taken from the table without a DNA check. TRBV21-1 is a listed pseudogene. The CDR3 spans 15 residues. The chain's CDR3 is CASRGQGGKGQPQHF. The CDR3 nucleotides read TGTGCCAGCAGGGGCCAGGGCGGGAAGGGTCAGCCCCAGCATTTT.

The chain's CDR3 is CASSQSGTSVHTQYF. In DNA form, the CDR3 reads TGTGCCAGCAGCCAATCCGGGACTAGCGTTCATACCCAGTACTTC. This chain connects TRBV4-2 to TRBJ2-4, with 10 bases that match TRBD2. Trimming at V came to 2 bases and at J to 13 bases, leaving 11 bases not matched to a gene. This CDR3 is 15 amino acids long. The germline V gene has CDR1 LGHNA and CDR2 YNFKEQ.

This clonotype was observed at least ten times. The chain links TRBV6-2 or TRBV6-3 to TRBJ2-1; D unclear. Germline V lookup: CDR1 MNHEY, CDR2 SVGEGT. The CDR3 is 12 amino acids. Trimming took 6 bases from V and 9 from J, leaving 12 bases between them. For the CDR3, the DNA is TGTGCCAGCAGGAGGTGGACCAGTGAGCAGTTCTTC. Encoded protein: CASRRWTSEQFF.

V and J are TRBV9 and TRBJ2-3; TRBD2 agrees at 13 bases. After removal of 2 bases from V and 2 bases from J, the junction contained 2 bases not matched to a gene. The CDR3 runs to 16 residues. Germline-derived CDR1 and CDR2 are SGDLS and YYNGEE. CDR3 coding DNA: TGTGCCAGCAGCGTCGGACTAGCGGGGGACACAGATACGCAGTATTTT. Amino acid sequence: CASSVGLAGDTDTQYF.

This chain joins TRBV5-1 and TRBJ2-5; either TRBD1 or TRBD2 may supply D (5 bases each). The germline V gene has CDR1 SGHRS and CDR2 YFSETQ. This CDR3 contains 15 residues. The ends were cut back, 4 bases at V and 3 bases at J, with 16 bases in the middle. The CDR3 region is CASSNRDRGEETQYF. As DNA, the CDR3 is TGCGCCAGCAGCAACCGGGACCGAGGGGAAGAGACCCAGTACTTC.

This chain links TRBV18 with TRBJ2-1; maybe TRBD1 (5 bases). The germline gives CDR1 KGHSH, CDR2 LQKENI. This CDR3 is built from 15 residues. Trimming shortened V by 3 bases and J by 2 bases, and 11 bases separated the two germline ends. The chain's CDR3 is CASSPGRAPYNEQFF. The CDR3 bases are TGTGCCAGCTCACCGGGCAGGGCACCCTACAATGAGCAGTTCTTC.

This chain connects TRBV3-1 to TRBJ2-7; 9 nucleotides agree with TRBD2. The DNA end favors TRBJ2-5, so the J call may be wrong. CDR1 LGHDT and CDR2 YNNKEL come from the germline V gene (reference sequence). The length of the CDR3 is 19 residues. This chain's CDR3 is CASSPGLAIGGAVSETQYF. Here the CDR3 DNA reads TGTGCCAGCAGCCCCGGACTAGCGATTGGGGGGGCTGTGAGTGAGACCCAGTACTTC.

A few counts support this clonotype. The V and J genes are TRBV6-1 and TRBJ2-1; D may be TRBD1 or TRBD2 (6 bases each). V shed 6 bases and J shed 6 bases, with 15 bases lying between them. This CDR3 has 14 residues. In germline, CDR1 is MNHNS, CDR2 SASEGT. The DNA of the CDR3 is TGTGCCAGCAGCGGGGGCCTCGTCTCCAATGAGCAGTTCTTC. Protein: CASSGGLVSNEQFF.

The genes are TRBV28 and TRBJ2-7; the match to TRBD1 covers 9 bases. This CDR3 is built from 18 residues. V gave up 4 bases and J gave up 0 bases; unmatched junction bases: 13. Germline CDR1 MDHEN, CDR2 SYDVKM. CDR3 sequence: CASSSPAPGQGGSYEQYF. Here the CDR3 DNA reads TGTGCCAGCAGTTCGCCGGCCCCGGGACAGGGAGGCTCCTACGAGCAGTACTTC.

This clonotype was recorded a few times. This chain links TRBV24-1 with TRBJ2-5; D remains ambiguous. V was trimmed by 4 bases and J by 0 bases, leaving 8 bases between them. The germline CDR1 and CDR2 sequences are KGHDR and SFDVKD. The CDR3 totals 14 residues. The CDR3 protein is CATSDQLDQETQYF. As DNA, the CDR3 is TGTGCCACCAGTGACCAATTAGACCAAGAGACCCAGTACTTC.

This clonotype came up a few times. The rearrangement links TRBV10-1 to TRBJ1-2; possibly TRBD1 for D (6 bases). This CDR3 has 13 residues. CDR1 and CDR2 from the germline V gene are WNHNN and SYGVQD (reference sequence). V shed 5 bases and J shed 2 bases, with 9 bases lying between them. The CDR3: CASSTGTNYGYTF. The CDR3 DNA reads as TGCGCCAGCAGTACAGGGACCAACTATGGCTACACCTTC.

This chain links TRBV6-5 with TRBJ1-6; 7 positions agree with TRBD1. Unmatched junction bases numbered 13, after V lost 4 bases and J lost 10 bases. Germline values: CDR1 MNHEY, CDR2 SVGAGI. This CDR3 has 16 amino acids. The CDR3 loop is CASSSTPRGRESPLHF. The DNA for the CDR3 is TGTGCCAGCAGTTCAACCCCGAGGGGGCGAGAATCACCCCTCCACTTT.

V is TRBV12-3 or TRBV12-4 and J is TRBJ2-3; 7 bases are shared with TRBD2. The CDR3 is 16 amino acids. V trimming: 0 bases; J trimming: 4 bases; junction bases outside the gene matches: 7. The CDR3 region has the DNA TGTGCCAGCAGTTTAGCGGGGGGGGTCCCAGCAGATACGCAGTATTTT. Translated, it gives CASSLAGGVPADTQYF.